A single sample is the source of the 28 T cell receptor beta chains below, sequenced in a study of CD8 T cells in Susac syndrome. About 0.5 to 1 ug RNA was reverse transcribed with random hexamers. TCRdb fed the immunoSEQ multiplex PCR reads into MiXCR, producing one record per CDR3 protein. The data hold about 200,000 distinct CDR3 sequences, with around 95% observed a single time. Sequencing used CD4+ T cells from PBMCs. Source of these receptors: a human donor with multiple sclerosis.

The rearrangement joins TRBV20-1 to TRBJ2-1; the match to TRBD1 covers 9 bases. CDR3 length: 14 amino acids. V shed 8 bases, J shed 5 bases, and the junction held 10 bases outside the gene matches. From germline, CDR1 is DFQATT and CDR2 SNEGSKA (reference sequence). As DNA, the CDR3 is TGCAGTCCGATGGACAGGGGATCCAACAATGAGCAGTTCTTC. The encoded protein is CSPMDRGSNNEQFF.

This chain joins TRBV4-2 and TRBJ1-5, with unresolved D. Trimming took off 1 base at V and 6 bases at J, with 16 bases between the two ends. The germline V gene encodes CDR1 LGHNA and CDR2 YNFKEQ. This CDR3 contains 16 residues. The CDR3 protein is CASSQVLGGSGQPQHF. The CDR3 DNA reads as TGTGCCAGCAGCCAAGTGCTTGGCGGGTCGGGTCAGCCCCAGCATTTT.

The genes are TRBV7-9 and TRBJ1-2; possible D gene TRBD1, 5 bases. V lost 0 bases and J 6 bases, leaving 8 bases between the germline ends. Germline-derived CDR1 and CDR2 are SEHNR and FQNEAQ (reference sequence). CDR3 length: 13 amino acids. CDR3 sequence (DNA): TGTGCCAGCAGCTTAGCTGGGGGAAATGGCTACACCTTC. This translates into CASSLAGGNGYTF.

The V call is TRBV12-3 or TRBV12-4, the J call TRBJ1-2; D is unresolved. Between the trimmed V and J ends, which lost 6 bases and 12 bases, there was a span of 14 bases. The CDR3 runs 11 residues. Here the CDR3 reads CASRGAGEHTF. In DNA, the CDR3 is TGTGCCAGCAGAGGAGCCGGGGAGCACACCTTC.

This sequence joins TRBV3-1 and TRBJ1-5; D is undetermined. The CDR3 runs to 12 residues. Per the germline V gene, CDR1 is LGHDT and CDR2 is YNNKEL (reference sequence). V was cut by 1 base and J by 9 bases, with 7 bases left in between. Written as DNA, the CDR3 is TGTGCCAGCAGCCAAGGGTCGTTGCCCCAGCATTTT. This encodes CASSQGSLPQHF.

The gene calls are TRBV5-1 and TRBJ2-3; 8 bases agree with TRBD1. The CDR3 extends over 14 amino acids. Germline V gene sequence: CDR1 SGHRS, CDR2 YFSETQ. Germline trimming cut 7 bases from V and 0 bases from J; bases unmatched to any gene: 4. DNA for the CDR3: TGCGCCAGCCGACGGACAGGGAGCACAGATACGCAGTATTTT. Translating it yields CASRRTGSTDTQYF.

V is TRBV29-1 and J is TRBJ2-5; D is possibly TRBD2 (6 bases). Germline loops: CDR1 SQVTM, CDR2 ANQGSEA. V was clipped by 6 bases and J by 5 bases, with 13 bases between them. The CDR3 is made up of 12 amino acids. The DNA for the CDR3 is TGCAGCGTAAAGACTAGTAGGGAGACCCAGTACTTC. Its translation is CSVKTSRETQYF.

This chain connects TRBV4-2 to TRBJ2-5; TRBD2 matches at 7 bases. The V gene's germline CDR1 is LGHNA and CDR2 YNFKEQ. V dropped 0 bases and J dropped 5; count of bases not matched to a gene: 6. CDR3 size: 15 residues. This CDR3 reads CASSQDLAVRETQYF. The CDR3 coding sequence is TGTGCCAGCAGCCAAGACCTAGCGGTGCGGGAGACCCAGTACTTC.

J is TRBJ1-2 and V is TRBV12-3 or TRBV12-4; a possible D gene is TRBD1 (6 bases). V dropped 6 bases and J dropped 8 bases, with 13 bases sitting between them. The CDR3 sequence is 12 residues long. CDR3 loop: CASSEQGEGYTF. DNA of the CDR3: TGTGCCAGCAGCGAACAGGGAGAGGGCTACACCTTC.

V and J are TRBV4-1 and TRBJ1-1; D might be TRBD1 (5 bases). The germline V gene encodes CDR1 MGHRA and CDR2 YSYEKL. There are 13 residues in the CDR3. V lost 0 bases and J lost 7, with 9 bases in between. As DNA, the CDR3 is TGCGCCAGCAGCCAAGAGGGGCTCTTTGAAGCTTTCTTT. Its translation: CASSQEGLFEAFF.

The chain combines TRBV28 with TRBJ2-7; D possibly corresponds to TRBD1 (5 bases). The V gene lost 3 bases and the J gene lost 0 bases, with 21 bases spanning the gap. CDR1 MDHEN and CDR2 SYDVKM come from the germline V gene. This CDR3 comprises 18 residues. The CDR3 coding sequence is TGTGCCAGCAGTTTCCGACAGACTCGGCCAAATAGCTCCTACGAGCAGTACTTC. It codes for CASSFRQTRPNSSYEQYF.

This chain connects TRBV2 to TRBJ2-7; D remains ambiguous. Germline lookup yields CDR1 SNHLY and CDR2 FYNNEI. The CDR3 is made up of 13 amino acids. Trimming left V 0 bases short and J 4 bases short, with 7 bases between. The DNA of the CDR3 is TGTGCCAGCAGTGAAGCTAGACTTTACGAGCAGTACTTC. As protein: CASSEARLYEQYF.

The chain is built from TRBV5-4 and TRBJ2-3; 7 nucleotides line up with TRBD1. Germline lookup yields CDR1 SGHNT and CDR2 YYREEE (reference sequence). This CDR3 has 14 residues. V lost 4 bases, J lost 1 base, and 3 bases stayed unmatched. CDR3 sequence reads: CASSRDSRTDTQYF. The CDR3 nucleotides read TGTGCCAGCAGCCGGGACAGCCGCACAGATACGCAGTATTTT.

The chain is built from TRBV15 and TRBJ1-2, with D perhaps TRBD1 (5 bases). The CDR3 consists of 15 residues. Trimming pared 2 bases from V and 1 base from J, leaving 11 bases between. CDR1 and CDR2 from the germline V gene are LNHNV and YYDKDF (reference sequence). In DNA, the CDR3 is TGTGCCACCAGCAGAACCGGGGGTTTTAACTATGGCTACACCTTC. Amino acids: CATSRTGGFNYGYTF.

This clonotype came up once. This CDR3 reads CASSVASEDTQYF. The CDR3 DNA reads as TGTGCCAGCAGCGTAGCTAGCGAGGATACGCAGTATTTT. The V and J genes are TRBV9 and TRBJ2-3; D may be TRBD2 (6 bases). Germline V lookup: CDR1 SGDLS, CDR2 YYNGEE. The CDR3 contains 13 residues. The V gene lost 0 bases and the J gene lost 6 bases, with 8 bases spanning the gap.

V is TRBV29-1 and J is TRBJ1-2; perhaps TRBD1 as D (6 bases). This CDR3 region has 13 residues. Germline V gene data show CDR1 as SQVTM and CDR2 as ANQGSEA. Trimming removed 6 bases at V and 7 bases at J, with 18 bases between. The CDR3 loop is CSVHTYRVTGYTF. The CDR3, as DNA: TGCAGCGTCCATACATACAGGGTTACTGGCTACACCTTC.

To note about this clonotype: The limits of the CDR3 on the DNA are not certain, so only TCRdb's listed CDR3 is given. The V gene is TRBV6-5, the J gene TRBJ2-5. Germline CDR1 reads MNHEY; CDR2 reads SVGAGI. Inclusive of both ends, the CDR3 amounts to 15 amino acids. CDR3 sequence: CASSSSVWFQETQYF.

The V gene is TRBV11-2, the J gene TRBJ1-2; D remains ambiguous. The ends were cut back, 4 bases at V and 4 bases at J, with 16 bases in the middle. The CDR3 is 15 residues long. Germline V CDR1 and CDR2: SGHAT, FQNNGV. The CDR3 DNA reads TGTGCCAGCAGCTCCCAAAGAGTAGGCGGCTATGGCTACACCTTC. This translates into CASSSQRVGGYGYTF.

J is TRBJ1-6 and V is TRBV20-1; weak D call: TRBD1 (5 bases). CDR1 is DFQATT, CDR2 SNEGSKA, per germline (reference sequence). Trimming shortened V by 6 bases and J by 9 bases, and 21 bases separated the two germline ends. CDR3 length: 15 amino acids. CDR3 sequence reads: CSAPSGREVSSPLHF. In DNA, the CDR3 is TGCAGTGCCCCATCGGGCAGGGAAGTGAGTTCACCCCTCCACTTT.

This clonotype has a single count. CDR3 sequence: CASSLFRTENTEAFF. The DNA for the CDR3 is TGTGCCAGCAGTTTATTTAGGACAGAGAACACTGAAGCTTTCTTT. V and J are TRBV27 and TRBJ1-1; the D gene is possibly TRBD1 (6 bases). This CDR3 spans 15 amino acids. Germline lookup yields CDR1 MNHEY and CDR2 SMNVEV (reference sequence). With 1 base removed from V and 1 base from J, the gap between germline ends came to 10 bases.

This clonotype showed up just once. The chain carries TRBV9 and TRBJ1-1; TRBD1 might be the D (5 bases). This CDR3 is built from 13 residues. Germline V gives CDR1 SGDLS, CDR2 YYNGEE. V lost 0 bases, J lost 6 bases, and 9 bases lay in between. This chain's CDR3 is CASSVAGSSEAFF. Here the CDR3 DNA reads TGTGCCAGCAGCGTAGCAGGGTCGTCTGAAGCTTTCTTT.

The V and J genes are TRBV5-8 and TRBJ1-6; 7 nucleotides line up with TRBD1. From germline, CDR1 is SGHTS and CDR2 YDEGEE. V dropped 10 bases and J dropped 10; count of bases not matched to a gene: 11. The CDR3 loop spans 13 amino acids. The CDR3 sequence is CASNRGIRSPLHF. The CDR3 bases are TGTGCCTCGAACAGGGGTATAAGATCACCCCTCCACTTT.

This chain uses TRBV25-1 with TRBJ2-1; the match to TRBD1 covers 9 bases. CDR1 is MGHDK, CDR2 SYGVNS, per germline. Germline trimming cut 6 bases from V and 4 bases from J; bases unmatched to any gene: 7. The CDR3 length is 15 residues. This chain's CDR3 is CASSLGTGIYNEQFF. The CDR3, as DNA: TGTGCCAGCAGCCTCGGGACAGGGATTTACAATGAGCAGTTCTTC.

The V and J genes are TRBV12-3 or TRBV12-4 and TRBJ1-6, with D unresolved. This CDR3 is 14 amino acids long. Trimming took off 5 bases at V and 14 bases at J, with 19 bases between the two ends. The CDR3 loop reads CASSPPGMITALHF. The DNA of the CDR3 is TGTGCCAGCAGTCCCCCCGGGATGATCACGGCCCTCCACTTT.

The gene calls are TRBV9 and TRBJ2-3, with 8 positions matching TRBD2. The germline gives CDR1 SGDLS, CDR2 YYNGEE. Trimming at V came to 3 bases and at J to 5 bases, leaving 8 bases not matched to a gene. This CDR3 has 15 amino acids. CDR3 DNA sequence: TGTGCCAGCAGCGCCGGGACTAGTGTAAGAGATACGCAGTATTTT. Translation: CASSAGTSVRDTQYF. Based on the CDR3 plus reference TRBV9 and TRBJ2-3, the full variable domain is DSGVTQTPKHLITATGQRVTLRCSPRSGDLSVYWYQQSLDQGLQFLIQYYNGEERAKGNILERFSAQQFPDLHSELNLSSLELGDSALYFCASSAGTSVRDTQYFGPGTRLTVL.

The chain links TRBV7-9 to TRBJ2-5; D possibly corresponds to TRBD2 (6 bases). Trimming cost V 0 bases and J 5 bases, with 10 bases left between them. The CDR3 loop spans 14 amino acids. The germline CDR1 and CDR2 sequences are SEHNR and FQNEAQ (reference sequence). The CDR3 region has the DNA TGTGCCAGCAGCTTAGCGGGAGGCTTTGAGACCCAGTACTTC. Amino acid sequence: CASSLAGGFETQYF. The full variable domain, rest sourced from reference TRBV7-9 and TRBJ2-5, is DTGVSQNPRHKITKRGQNVTFRCDPISEHNRLYWYRQTLGQGPEFLTYFQNEAQLEKSRLLSDRFSAERPKGSFSTLEIQRTEQGDSAMYLCASSLAGGFETQYFGPGTRLLVL.

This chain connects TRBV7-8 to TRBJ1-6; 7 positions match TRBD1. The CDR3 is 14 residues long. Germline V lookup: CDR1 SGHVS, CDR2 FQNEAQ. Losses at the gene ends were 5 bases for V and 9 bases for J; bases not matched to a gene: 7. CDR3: CASSVQGRTSPLHF. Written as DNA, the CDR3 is TGTGCCAGCAGCGTACAGGGGCGCACTTCACCCCTCCACTTT. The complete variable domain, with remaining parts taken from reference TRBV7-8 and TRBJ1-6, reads GAGVSQSPRYKVAKRGQDVALRCDPISGHVSLFWYQQALGQGPEFLTYFQNEAQLDKSGLPSDRFFAERPEGSVSTLKIQRTQQEDSAVYLCASSVQGRTSPLHFGNGTRLTVT.

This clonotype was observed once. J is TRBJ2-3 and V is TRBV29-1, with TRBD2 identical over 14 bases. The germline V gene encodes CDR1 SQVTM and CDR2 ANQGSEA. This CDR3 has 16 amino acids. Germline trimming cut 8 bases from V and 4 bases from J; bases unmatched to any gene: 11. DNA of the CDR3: TGCAGCCTATCGGGACTAGCGGGGGTCTCGCCAGATACGCAGTATTTT. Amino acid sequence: CSLSGLAGVSPDTQYF.